Listed here are 9 T cell receptor beta chains from one sample, sequenced in a study of PD-1 blockade in classical Hodgkin lymphoma. The time point here: cycle 4 day 1 (C4D1), after five to seven weeks of nivolumab. In every patient, relapse followed autologous stem cell transplantation, while exposure to brentuximab vedotin differed. Some clones are missing from TCRdb's copy, which holds only in-frame ones; the method was immunoSEQ multiplex PCR. The table records more than 75,000 clones, roughly 91% of them present only once. Material: peripheral blood mononuclear cells (PBMCs), obtained before the fourth cycle of nivolumab. The source of these receptors is a human donor with classical Hodgkin lymphoma.

The CDR3 loop reads CASSLAGGVTEAFF. CDR3 DNA: TGCGCCAGCAGTTTAGCAGGGGGCGTCACTGAAGCTTTCTTT. V and J are TRBV5-1 and TRBJ1-1, with TRBD1 matching over 8 bases. The CDR3 spans 14 residues. The germline V gene has CDR1 SGHRS and CDR2 YFSETQ. With V trimmed by 5 bases and J by 4 bases, 7 bases remained unmatched.

V gene TRBV9 combines with J gene TRBJ1-1; D is unclear. Trimming removed 4 bases at V and 1 base at J, with 8 bases between. The CDR3 is 13 amino acids. Germline V gene lookup returns CDR1 SGDLS and CDR2 YYNGEE. This CDR3 reads CASSPLRNTEAFF. The CDR3 DNA sequence: TGTGCCAGCAGCCCCCTGAGGAACACTGAAGCTTTCTTT.

The rearrangement uses TRBV6-1 and TRBJ1-5, with D unresolved. The CDR3 totals 15 residues. V was pared by 6 bases and J by 4 bases, with 16 bases between. Looked up from germline, CDR1 is MNHNS and CDR2 is SASEGT. CDR3 DNA sequence: TGTGCCAGCAGCATTTCGTCGGGGTGGAATCAGCCCCAGCATTTT. It encodes CASSISSGWNQPQHF.

The genes are TRBV7-9 and TRBJ1-2, with D perhaps matching TRBD1 (6 bases). CDR1 and CDR2 (germline): SEHNR, FQNEAQ (reference sequence). The CDR3 consists of 15 residues. Trimming took off 1 base at V and 6 bases at J, with 15 bases between the two ends. CDR3 bases: TGTGCCAGCAGCTTAGGAGGGGGTGAGGTCCATGGCTACACCTTC. Amino acids: CASSLGGGEVHGYTF.

The chain has TRBV19 and TRBJ2-7; D could derive from TRBD1 or TRBD2 (5 bases each). Trimming removed 6 bases from V and 4 bases from J, with 7 bases in between. This CDR3 is built from 11 residues. Germline assignment: CDR1 LNHDA and CDR2 SQIVND (reference sequence). The CDR3 is CASRGVYEQYF. The CDR3 nucleotides read TGTGCCAGTAGGGGGGTATACGAGCAGTACTTC.

In its sample, this clone was seen a few times. The chain links TRBV7-9 to TRBJ1-1; D is unresolved. Germline assignment: CDR1 SEHNR and CDR2 FQNEAQ (reference sequence). The CDR3 length is 13 residues. Trimming took 5 bases from V and 1 from J, leaving 8 bases between them. Written as DNA, the CDR3 is TGTGCCAGCAGCGAGGGTGGGAACACTGAAGCTTTCTTT. Translation gives CASSEGGNTEAFF.

The chain is built from TRBV25-1 and TRBJ2-2; 7 nucleotides agree with TRBD1. Germline CDR1 and CDR2: MGHDK and SYGVNS. This CDR3 spans 17 amino acids. Trimming removed 6 bases from V and 0 bases from J; junction bases left unmatched: 10. CDR3 DNA sequence: TGTGCCAGCAGGGATATGACAGGGACAACGAACACCGGGGAGCTGTTTTTT. It translates to CASRDMTGTTNTGELFF. The whole variable domain, remainder taken from reference TRBV25-1 and TRBJ2-2, is EADIYQTPRYLVIGTGKKITLECSQTMGHDKMYWYQQDPGMELHLIHYSYGVNSTEKGDLSSESTVSRIRTEHFPLTLESARPSHTSQYLCASRDMTGTTNTGELFFGEGSRLTVL.

The J gene is TRBJ2-3, the V gene TRBV28, with D perhaps TRBD1 (5 bases). Germline CDR1 and CDR2: MDHEN and SYDVKM. Deletions cut 1 base from V and 5 bases from J, with 13 bases between. CDR3 length: 15 amino acids. The DNA of the CDR3 is TGTGCCAGCAGTTTATCCCTCCCTGGACAAGATACGCAGTATTTT. Its protein is CASSLSLPGQDTQYF.

This clone has a handful of counts. The chain joins TRBV10-3 to TRBJ1-5, with 7 bases aligning to TRBD1. V shed 2 bases, J shed 2 bases, and the junction held 9 bases outside the gene matches. The CDR3 runs to 17 residues. The germline CDR1 and CDR2 sequences are ENHRY and SYGVKD. The CDR3 loop reads CAISERGPGTGNQPQHF. The CDR3 DNA sequence: TGTGCCATCAGTGAGAGGGGGCCCGGGACAGGCAATCAGCCCCAGCATTTT.